The source of this TCR beta chain is a study of T cells after yellow fever vaccination. Study-level points and caveats: Weaker overall, the secondary response nonetheless peaked faster (day 5 versus 15). Subsequent booster samples again held most clones from primary vaccination (96% CD4, roughly 88% CD8). FACS-sorted repertoires could harbor abundant contaminating bulk-population clonotypes.

This clonotype was found once. What it binds is unknown. The junction departs from the called germline gene at one end, perhaps through a read error. Germline-derived CDR1 and CDR2 are SGHTA and FQGNSA. The CDR3 has 15 residues. A 5'RACE template-switching step, the method used to make TCR cDNA, added a universal primer site and UMIs. A single record per CDR3 protein comes from TCRdb applying MiXCR to the 5' RACE reads. The sample includes about 400,000 distinct CDR3 sequences, around 6.5% seen only once; the top ten take 15%. The source is a man between 25 and 39 years old who received the YFV17D yellow fever vaccine. The input for sequencing was PBMCs, taken 5 days after the yellow fever booster vaccination. The chain has TRBV7-2 and TRBJ2-1; D may be TRBD2 (6 bases). CDR3 amino acids: CASSQSGGSGNGQFF. CDR3 bases: TGTGCCAGCAGTCAAAGTGGGGGGAGTGGCAATGGGCAGTTCTTC. Variable domain in full (rest from reference TRBV7-2 and TRBJ2-1): GAGVSQSPSNKVTEKGKDVELRCDPISGHTALYWYRQSLGQGLEFLIYFQGNSAPDKSGLPSDRFSAERTGGSVSTLTIQRTQQEDSAVYLCASSQSGGSGNGQFFGPGTRLTVL.